This T cell receptor (beta chain) originates from a study of T cells in Graves' hyperthyroidism and ophthalmopathy. Background on the study: Peripheral blood specimens were obtained at initial diagnosis, prior to any treatment. Study-level points and caveats: Among clonotypes expanded in thyroid above 0.001, most were also found in blood.

Amplification yielded TCR beta CDR3 regions, with RNA transcripts as the source. When the TCR CDR3 underwent first-round RT-PCR, the HTBI primer set was used. MiXCR, run by TCRdb on the multiplex PCR reads, gives a single entry per CDR3 protein. The table has about 710,000 distinct CDR3 sequences, roughly 15% seen once. This clonotype was seen many times. As yet, its antigen is unknown. Those with hyperthyroidism were 18 to 65 years old, newly diagnosed, and ill for under 2 months. This receptor was obtained from a young man with Graves' hyperthyroidism. Input material: blood.

The CDR3 here is CASSLEGGPYNEQFF. CDR3 in DNA: TGTGCCAGCAGCTTAGAGGGGGGACCCTACAATGAGCAGTTCTTC. The chain uses TRBV7-2 and TRBJ2-1; the D gene could be TRBD1 or TRBD2 (6 bases each). Germline assignment: CDR1 SGHTA and CDR2 FQGNSA. CDR3 size: 15 residues. V was shortened by 1 base and J by 2 bases, with 9 bases between the two germline ends. Using reference TRBV7-2 and TRBJ2-1 for the parts outside the CDR3, the full variable domain is GAGVSQSPSNKVTEKGKDVELRCDPISGHTALYWYRQSLGQGLEFLIYFQGNSAPDKSGLPSDRFSAERTGGSVSTLTIQRTQQEDSAVYLCASSLEGGPYNEQFFGPGTRLTVL.